The 8 T cell receptor beta chains listed next were all sequenced from one sample in a study of CD8 T cells in Susac syndrome. Random hexamers were used to reverse transcribe an amount of roughly 0.45 to 1 ug RNA. Each CDR3 protein gets one entry after TCRdb re-called the immunoSEQ multiplex PCR reads with MiXCR. In the table there are about 120,000 distinct CDR3 sequences, 85% to 95% of which are singletons. Sequenced sample: CD4+ T cells from PBMCs. These receptors originate from a human donor with multiple sclerosis.

The chain links TRBV18 to TRBJ1-1; TRBD1 matches at 8 bases. CDR1 is KGHSH, CDR2 LQKENI, per germline. V was clipped by 5 bases and J by 1 base; unmatched bases: 3. The CDR3 loop spans 14 amino acids. The CDR3 nucleotides read TGTGCCAGCTCATCGGACAGGGCGAACACTGAAGCTTTCTTT. Its protein product is CASSSDRANTEAFF.

The chain recombines TRBV30 with TRBJ1-1, with 11 bases that match TRBD1. With 5 bases clipped from V and 5 bases from J, the junction kept 10 bases outside the gene matches. The CDR3 loop spans 15 amino acids. Germline CDR1 GTSNPN, CDR2 SVGIG (reference sequence). CDR3 loop: CAWSLGGQGETEAFF. As DNA, the CDR3 is TGTGCCTGGTCCCTAGGGGGACAGGGGGAAACTGAAGCTTTCTTT.

V gene TRBV5-1 combines with J gene TRBJ2-5; D not certain. The CDR3 sequence is 13 residues long. Trimming pared 1 base from V and 5 bases from J, leaving 9 bases between. Germline loops: CDR1 SGHRS, CDR2 YFSETQ. CDR3 residues: CASSLIGRETQYF. The CDR3 DNA is TGCGCCAGCAGCTTGATCGGTCGGGAGACCCAGTACTTC.

The rearrangement uses TRBV7-2 and TRBJ2-7; 7 bases line up with TRBD1. The CDR3 totals 13 residues. Unmatched junction bases numbered 7, after V lost 9 bases and J lost 2 bases. Germline lookup yields CDR1 SGHTA and CDR2 FQGNSA. This CDR3 is CASSTGNTYEQYF. The CDR3 nucleotides read TGTGCCAGTTCGACAGGGAATACCTACGAGCAGTACTTC. Combining the CDR3 with reference TRBV7-2 and TRBJ2-7 gives the whole variable domain GAGVSQSPSNKVTEKGKDVELRCDPISGHTALYWYRQSLGQGLEFLIYFQGNSAPDKSGLPSDRFSAERTGGSVSTLTIQRTQQEDSAVYLCASSTGNTYEQYFGPGTRLTVT.

The chain carries TRBV9 and TRBJ2-5; 11 bases fit TRBD1. CDR1 and CDR2 from the germline V gene are SGDLS and YYNGEE. After removal of 3 bases from V and 9 bases from J, the junction contained 7 bases not matched to a gene. The CDR3 length is 14 residues. CDR3 DNA: TGTGCCAGCAGCGCCGAGGACAGGGGGCTCTCCCAGTACTTC. Its translation: CASSAEDRGLSQYF.

The chain joins TRBV7-3 to TRBJ2-5; tentatively, D is TRBD2 (5 bases). Trimming left V 5 bases short and J 5 bases short, with 12 bases between. Germline V lookup: CDR1 SGHTA, CDR2 FQGTGA. This CDR3 comprises 13 residues. The CDR3 nucleotides are TGTGCCAGCAGCCCCCCGGGCGGGGAGACCCAGTACTTC. This gives the protein CASSPPGGETQYF.

The chain couples TRBV11-2 to TRBJ2-2; the D call may be TRBD1 or TRBD2 (6 bases each). The CDR3 totals 12 residues. The germline V gene encodes CDR1 SGHAT and CDR2 FQNNGV. The V end was cut by 5 bases, the J end by 13 bases, with 14 bases between. The CDR3 sequence is CASSLQGGGLFF. The DNA of the CDR3 is TGTGCCAGCAGCCTACAGGGAGGAGGGCTGTTTTTT. The entire variable domain, with the rest obtained from reference TRBV11-2 and TRBJ2-2, is as follows: EAGVAQSPRYKIIEKRQSVAFWCNPISGHATLYWYQQILGQGPKLLIQFQNNGVVDDSQLPKDRFSAERLKGVDSTLKIQPAKLEDSAVYLCASSLQGGGLFFGEGSRLTVL.

V and J are TRBV6-5 and TRBJ1-2; D perhaps matches TRBD1 (5 bases). Germline-derived CDR1 and CDR2 are MNHEY and SVGAGI. The CDR3 sequence is 14 residues long. V lost 2 bases and J lost 3, with 10 bases in between. CDR3 loop: CASSYVGDHYGYTF. The CDR3 nucleotides are TGTGCCAGCAGTTACGTAGGGGATCACTATGGCTACACCTTC.